The 26 T cell receptor beta chains below were found in one sample sequenced in a study of shared clonotypes between healthy human individuals. Profiled with immunoSEQ multiplex PCR; TCRdb holds only in-frame clones, not every one. The data contain approximately 530,000 clones, about 96% of them singletons. Sequenced sample: naive CD4+ T cells sorted from blood. Subset here: CD45RA+ positively selected. These receptors were obtained from a woman aged 30 to 39 in good health.

The chain is built from TRBV6-5 and TRBJ2-5; D possibly corresponds to TRBD1 (6 bases). CDR3 size: 14 residues. The germline V and J ends were trimmed by 5 bases and 4 bases, with 14 bases remaining between them. The germline gives CDR1 MNHEY, CDR2 SVGAGI. In DNA, the CDR3 is TGTGCCAGCAGTGTAGGGGGTTCCAGAGAGACCCAGTACTTC. This sequence encodes CASSVGGSRETQYF.

The rearrangement links TRBV6-5 to TRBJ1-4; a weak D match, TRBD1 (6 bases). V was trimmed by 0 bases and J by 7 bases, leaving 15 bases between them. The CDR3 covers 16 residues. The germline V gene has CDR1 MNHEY and CDR2 SVGAGI. DNA for the CDR3: TGTGCCAGCAGTTACTCGAGGGGGGGCGCGGGTGAAAAACTGTTTTTT. This encodes CASSYSRGGAGEKLFF.

The chain links TRBV2 to TRBJ2-3; a possible D gene is TRBD1 (5 bases). In germline, CDR1 is SNHLY, CDR2 FYNNEI. The CDR3 totals 15 residues. Trimming stripped 6 bases from V and 2 bases from J, with 15 bases between. CDR3 coding DNA: TGTGCCAGCAGATCTTGGGGCCTATACACAGATACGCAGTATTTT. The encoded protein is CASRSWGLYTDTQYF.

The chain uses TRBV5-5 and TRBJ1-2, with TRBD1 matching 8 bases. V gave up 3 bases and J gave up 5 bases; unmatched junction bases: 12. The CDR3 has 16 residues. The germline V gene encodes CDR1 SGHKS and CDR2 YYEKEE (reference sequence). CDR3 coding DNA: TGTGCCAGCAGCTCCGGACAGGGTAGTATGGAGTATGGCTACACCTTC. Translating gives CASSSGQGSMEYGYTF.

The chain is built from TRBV14 and TRBJ2-3; no reliable D call. V was cut by 0 bases and J by 3 bases, with 13 bases left in between. This CDR3 is built from 16 residues. Per the germline V gene, CDR1 is SGHDN and CDR2 is FVKESK. The CDR3 coding sequence is TGTGCCAGCAGCCAAGATTCAAAGGCCTGGACAGATACGCAGTATTTT. It yields the protein CASSQDSKAWTDTQYF.

About this clone itself: Other DNA sequences in the same sample also yield this CDR3. The rearrangement joins TRBV28 to TRBJ2-7; D is possibly TRBD1 or TRBD2 (5 bases each). The CDR3 is made up of 13 amino acids. Trimming removed 3 bases from V and 1 base from J, with 7 bases in between. Germline CDR1 and CDR2: MDHEN and SYDVKM. The CDR3 sequence: CASSLGESYEQYF. CDR3 bases: TGTGCCAGCAGTTTGGGGGAATCCTACGAGCAGTACTTC.

This sequence joins TRBV4-1 and TRBJ2-2, with D unclear. The CDR3 extends over 15 amino acids. Germline V gene lookup returns CDR1 MGHRA and CDR2 YSYEKL. Trimming left V 4 bases short and J 1 base short, with 10 bases between. As DNA, the CDR3 is TGCGCCAGCAGCCTACTTCCGGGGAACACCGGGGAGCTGTTTTTT. This codes for CASSLLPGNTGELFF.

This chain connects TRBV18 to TRBJ1-5, with 11 bases aligning to TRBD1. Germline V gene data show CDR1 as KGHSH and CDR2 as LQKENI. The CDR3 consists of 18 residues. The junction had 9 bases not matched to a gene; V was cut back by 4 bases and J by 1 base. CDR3 residues: CASSRTGQGDLSNQPQHF. The CDR3 DNA reads TGTGCCAGCTCACGCACGGGACAGGGGGACTTAAGCAATCAGCCCCAGCATTTT.

This clone was observed once. V and J are TRBV2 and TRBJ2-5; the match to TRBD1 covers 10 bases. Trimming cost V 6 bases and J 4 bases; bases outside gene matches: 8. The CDR3 runs 15 residues. Germline CDR1 and CDR2: SNHLY and FYNNEI. In DNA form, the CDR3 reads TGTGCCAGCAGGAGACAGGGGGCGCCATTAGAGACCCAGTACTTC. It specifies CASRRQGAPLETQYF.

This chain connects TRBV19 to TRBJ1-1; D may be TRBD1 (5 bases). The CDR3 loop spans 17 amino acids. Germline V gene sequence: CDR1 LNHDA, CDR2 SQIVND (reference sequence). V was cut by 7 bases and J by 2 bases, with 23 bases left in between. CDR3 coding DNA: TGTGCCAGTACCACTTACCGAAGACAGATTATTAACACTGAAGCTTTCTTT. Translated: CASTTYRRQIINTEAFF.

The chain uses TRBV28 and TRBJ2-7; D gene unclear. Per the germline V gene, CDR1 is MDHEN and CDR2 is SYDVKM. The V end was cut by 3 bases, the J end by 0 bases, with 12 bases between. This CDR3 has 15 residues. In nucleotides, the CDR3 is TGTGCCAGCAGTTTTACCCTTTCCAGCTCCTACGAGCAGTACTTC. The encoded protein is CASSFTLSSSYEQYF.

The chain is built from TRBV27 and TRBJ2-4; TRBD2 matches 8 bases. Trimming took 5 bases from V and 1 from J; bases not matched to a gene: 19. The CDR3 covers 20 residues. Per the germline V gene, CDR1 is MNHEY and CDR2 is SMNVEV (reference sequence). Written as DNA, the CDR3 is TGTGCCAGCAGTGCCATTCCGGGACTAGACCCTTTCCTGGCCAAAAACATTCAGTACTTC. As protein: CASSAIPGLDPFLAKNIQYF.

V and J are TRBV19 and TRBJ2-1; D might be TRBD1 or TRBD2, each matching 5 bases. Germline values: CDR1 LNHDA, CDR2 SQIVND (reference sequence). This CDR3 comprises 13 residues. The V end was cut by 11 bases, the J end by 5 bases, with 16 bases between. This CDR3 reads CAGGPNDNNEQFF. The CDR3 nucleotides read TGTGCCGGGGGACCCAACGACAACAATGAGCAGTTCTTC.

The chain joins TRBV13 to TRBJ2-1; the match to TRBD2 covers 11 bases. CDR1 is PRHDT and CDR2 is FYEKMQ in the germline V gene (reference sequence). V gave up 5 bases and J gave up 5 bases; unmatched junction bases: 5. This CDR3 comprises 15 residues. In nucleotides, the CDR3 is TGTGCCAGCAGCCCCTGGGGACTAGCGGACAATGAGCAGTTCTTC. Translating it yields CASSPWGLADNEQFF. Looking up the rest from reference TRBV13 and TRBJ2-1 gives the full variable domain: AAGVIQSPRHLIKEKRETATLKCYPIPRHDTVYWYQQGPGQDPQFLISFYEKMQSDKGSIPDRFSAQQFSDYHSELNMSSLELGDSALYFCASSPWGLADNEQFFGPGTRLTVL.

The rearrangement joins TRBV28 to TRBJ1-2, with unresolved D. CDR3 length equals 15 residues. Trimming cost V 6 bases and J 3 bases, with 17 bases left between them. CDR1 and CDR2 (germline): MDHEN, SYDVKM. The CDR3 region is CASSPGSVAYYGYTF. The CDR3 nucleotides are TGTGCCAGCAGCCCGGGCAGTGTGGCTTACTATGGCTACACCTTC.

This chain connects TRBV9 to TRBJ2-1; 7 positions agree with TRBD1. This CDR3 has 14 amino acids. Germline CDR1 is SGDLS and CDR2 is YYNGEE. V was pared by 4 bases and J by 6 bases, with 7 bases of the junction left unmatched. The CDR3 here is CASSIRDRINEQFF. The CDR3 bases are TGTGCCAGCAGCATCCGGGACAGAATCAATGAGCAGTTCTTC.

V gene TRBV10-2 combines with J gene TRBJ1-1, with D possibly being TRBD1 (6 bases). This CDR3 region has 14 residues. Germline CDR1 WSHSY, CDR2 SAAADI. Trimming left V 8 bases short and J 4 bases short, with 17 bases between. For the CDR3, the DNA is TGCGCCAGCGAATCCAACAGGGCGACCACTGAAGCTTTCTTT. It specifies CASESNRATTEAFF.

The rearrangement uses TRBV19 and TRBJ1-1, with TRBD1 matching over 9 bases. J gave up 0 bases and V 6 bases, and 8 bases lay outside the gene matches. The CDR3 sequence is 16 residues long. The germline V gene has CDR1 LNHDA and CDR2 SQIVND (reference sequence). CDR3 DNA sequence: TGTGCCAGTAGAGTAACAGGGGGCGCAATGAACACTGAAGCTTTCTTT. Residues: CASRVTGGAMNTEAFF.

The genes are TRBV19 and TRBJ2-7; 11 bases align to TRBD1. The V and J ends lost 7 bases and 4 bases, in that order; junction bases with no gene match: 3. Germline V lookup: CDR1 LNHDA, CDR2 SQIVND (reference sequence). The CDR3 runs 13 residues. The CDR3 region has the DNA TGTGCCAGTACCCGGGACAGGGGGTACGAGCAGTACTTC. Translated, it gives CASTRDRGYEQYF.

This sequence joins TRBV6-6 and TRBJ2-5; TRBD2 might be the D (5 bases). V lost 4 bases and J 1 base, leaving 7 bases between the germline ends. Germline CDR1 reads MNHNY; CDR2 reads SVGAGI (reference sequence). The CDR3 length is 13 residues. The CDR3 DNA reads TGTGCCAGCAGTTCCCGGGGCCAAGAGACCCAGTACTTC. Its protein product is CASSSRGQETQYF.

The chain couples TRBV28 to TRBJ1-5; D remains unclear. The CDR3 spans 13 residues. Between the trimmed V and J ends, which lost 6 bases and 0 bases, there was a span of 6 bases. Germline loops: CDR1 MDHEN, CDR2 SYDVKM. The CDR3 protein is CASRPISNQPQHF. The CDR3 DNA follows: TGTGCCAGCAGGCCTATTAGCAATCAGCCCCAGCATTTT.

V and J are TRBV21-1 and TRBJ2-7; the table calls TRBD2, which could not be checked here. TRBV21-1 is a documented pseudogene. The CDR3 covers 15 residues. The CDR3, as DNA: TGTGCCAGCAGCAAATTTGAGCCCCGGGCGGGGGAGCAGTACTTC. Translation: CASSKFEPRAGEQYF.

The chain uses TRBV28 and TRBJ1-1; unclear D gene. CDR1 and CDR2 from the germline V gene are MDHEN and SYDVKM. Deletions cut 2 bases from V and 0 bases from J, with 7 bases between. The CDR3 sequence is 14 residues long. CDR3 in DNA: TGTGCCAGCAGTTTAGGCGGGGTGAACACTGAAGCTTTCTTT. Protein sequence: CASSLGGVNTEAFF.

This clone was detected once. This chain uses TRBV28 with TRBJ2-7; 14 nucleotides align to TRBD2. CDR3 length: 18 residues. Germline loops: CDR1 MDHEN, CDR2 SYDVKM. V gave up 3 bases and J gave up 4 bases; unmatched junction bases: 11. The CDR3 bases are TGTGCCAGCAGTTTGGTGACTAGCGGGAGGGCCCTCGGGTACGAGCAGTACTTC. This codes for CASSLVTSGRALGYEQYF. Based on the CDR3 plus reference TRBV28 and TRBJ2-7, the full variable domain is DVKVTQSSRYLVKRTGEKVFLECVQDMDHENMFWYRQDPGLGLRLIYFSYDVKMKEKGDIPEGYSVSREKKERFSLILESASTNQTSMYLCASSLVTSGRALGYEQYFGPGTRLTVT.

The chain recombines TRBV5-6 with TRBJ1-1; D might be TRBD1 (5 bases). This CDR3 contains 13 residues. Germline CDR1 SGHDT, CDR2 YYEEEE. Trimming cost V 1 base and J 1 base, with 5 bases left between them. Written as DNA, the CDR3 is TGTGCCAGCAGCTTGAGGGGGAACACTGAAGCTTTCTTT. It codes for CASSLRGNTEAFF.

This rearrangement joins TRBV28 to TRBJ1-5; TRBD1 is a possible D gene (6 bases). Trimming shortened V by 3 bases and J by 12 bases, and 15 bases separated the two germline ends. Germline V gene lookup returns CDR1 MDHEN and CDR2 SYDVKM. The CDR3 loop spans 13 amino acids. The CDR3 DNA sequence: TGTGCCAGCAGTTTCGAACAGGGCCCCCTCCAGCATTTT. As protein: CASSFEQGPLQHF. The full variable domain, with the rest looked up from reference TRBV28 and TRBJ1-5, is DVKVTQSSRYLVKRTGEKVFLECVQDMDHENMFWYRQDPGLGLRLIYFSYDVKMKEKGDIPEGYSVSREKKERFSLILESASTNQTSMYLCASSFEQGPLQHFGDGTRLSIL.